Presented here are 5 T cell receptor beta chains from one specimen sequenced in a study of identical twins. One entry per CDR3 protein results from TCRdb running MiXCR on the 5' RACE reads. The sample lists hundreds of thousands of distinct CDR3 sequences, 20% to 25% occurring once. This sample was shared with a second study, whose subject was yellow fever vaccine responses in identical twins.

Sequenced: CD4+ T cells sorted from blood. The receptor source for this set is a woman aged 18 to 35 in good health.

The rearrangement uses TRBV29-1 and TRBJ2-2; D gene unclear. V lost 7 bases and J 0 bases, leaving 6 bases between the germline ends. CDR1 is SQVTM, CDR2 ANQGSEA, per germline. The CDR3 runs to 12 residues. The DNA for the CDR3 is TGCAGCGCAATTGCGAACACCGGGGAGCTGTTTTTT. This translates into CSAIANTGELFF.

The V gene is TRBV28, the J gene TRBJ2-2; TRBD2 aligns across 8 bases. This CDR3 is built from 15 residues. CDR1 MDHEN and CDR2 SYDVKM come from the germline V gene. Trimming removed 6 bases from V and 6 bases from J; junction bases left unmatched: 9. In nucleotides, the CDR3 is TGTGCCAGCAGGAGTGGGACTAGAGCATCCGGGGAGCTGTTTTTT. Translating it yields CASRSGTRASGELFF. The complete variable domain, with remaining parts taken from reference TRBV28 and TRBJ2-2, reads DVKVTQSSRYLVKRTGEKVFLECVQDMDHENMFWYRQDPGLGLRLIYFSYDVKMKEKGDIPEGYSVSREKKERFSLILESASTNQTSMYLCASRSGTRASGELFFGEGSRLTVL.

This clonotype was counted between two and nine times. The V and J genes are TRBV15 and TRBJ1-1; TRBD1 agrees at 7 bases. Unmatched junction bases numbered 2, after V lost 5 bases and J lost 5 bases. Germline V gene sequence: CDR1 LNHNV, CDR2 YYDKDF (reference sequence). The length of the CDR3 is 12 residues. Here the CDR3 DNA reads TGTGCCACCAGCGAGGACAGGACTGAAGCTTTCTTT. It specifies CATSEDRTEAFF.

This clonotype was picked up a small number of times. The chain is built from TRBV29-1 and TRBJ2-7, with TRBD1 matching over 9 bases. The trim removed 4 bases at V and 1 base at J, leaving 8 bases unmatched. CDR1 is SQVTM and CDR2 is ANQGSEA in the germline V gene. The CDR3 is 15 residues long. The chain's CDR3 is CSVGQGGIGSYEQYF. As DNA, the CDR3 is TGCAGCGTTGGACAGGGGGGCATTGGGTCCTACGAGCAGTACTTC.

In this sample, this clonotype turned up a few times. The rearrangement joins TRBV5-1 to TRBJ1-1; no clear D gene. CDR1 SGHRS and CDR2 YFSETQ come from the germline V gene. Trimming took 4 bases from V and 3 from J, leaving 10 bases between them. The CDR3 has 13 residues. CDR3 sequence: CASSPPYHTEAFF. The DNA for the CDR3 is TGCGCCAGCAGCCCTCCGTACCACACTGAAGCTTTCTTT.